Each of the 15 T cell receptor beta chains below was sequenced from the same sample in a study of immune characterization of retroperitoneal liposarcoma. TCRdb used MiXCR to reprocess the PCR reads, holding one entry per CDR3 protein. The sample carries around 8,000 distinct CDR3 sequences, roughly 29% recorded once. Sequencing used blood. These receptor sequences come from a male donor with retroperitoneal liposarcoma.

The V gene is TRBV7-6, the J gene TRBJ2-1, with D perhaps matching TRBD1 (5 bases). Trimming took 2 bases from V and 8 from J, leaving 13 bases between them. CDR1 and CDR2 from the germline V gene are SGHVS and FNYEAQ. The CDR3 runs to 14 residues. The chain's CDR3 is CASSLSGFGDEQFF. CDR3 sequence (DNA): TGTGCCAGCAGCTTATCAGGGTTTGGCGATGAGCAGTTCTTC.

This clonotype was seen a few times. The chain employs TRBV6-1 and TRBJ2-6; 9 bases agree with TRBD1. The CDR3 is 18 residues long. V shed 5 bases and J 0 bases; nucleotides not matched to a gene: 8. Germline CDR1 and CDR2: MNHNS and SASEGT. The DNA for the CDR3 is TGTGCCAGCAGTCGAAGGACAGGGGCAAGCTCTGGGGCCAACGTCCTGACTTTC. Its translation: CASSRRTGASSGANVLTF.

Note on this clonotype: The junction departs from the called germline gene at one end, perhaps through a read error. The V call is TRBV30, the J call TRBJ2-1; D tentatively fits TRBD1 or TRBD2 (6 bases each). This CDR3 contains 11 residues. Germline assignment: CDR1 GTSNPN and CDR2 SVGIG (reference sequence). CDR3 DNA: TGTGCCTGGATCTGGGGGGCCACCAAGATCTTC. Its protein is CAWIWGATKIF.

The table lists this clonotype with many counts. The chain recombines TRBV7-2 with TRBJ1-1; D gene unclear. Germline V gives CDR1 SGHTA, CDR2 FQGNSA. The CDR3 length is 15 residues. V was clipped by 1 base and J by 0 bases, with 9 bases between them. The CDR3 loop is CASSLVYSMNTEAFF. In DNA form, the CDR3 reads TGTGCCAGCAGCTTAGTGTACAGCATGAACACTGAAGCTTTCTTT.

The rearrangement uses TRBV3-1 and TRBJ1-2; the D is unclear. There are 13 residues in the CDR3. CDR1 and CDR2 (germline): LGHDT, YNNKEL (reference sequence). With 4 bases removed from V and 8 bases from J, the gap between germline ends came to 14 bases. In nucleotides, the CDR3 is TGTGCCAGCAGCCTTACGAGGGTGGACGGCTACACCTTC. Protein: CASSLTRVDGYTF.

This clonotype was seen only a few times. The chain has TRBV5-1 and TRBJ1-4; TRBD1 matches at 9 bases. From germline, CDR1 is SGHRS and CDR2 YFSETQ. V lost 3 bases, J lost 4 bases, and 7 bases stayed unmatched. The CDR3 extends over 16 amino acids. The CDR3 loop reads CASSSNGQGSNEKLFF. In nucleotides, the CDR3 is TGCGCCAGCAGCTCTAACGGACAGGGGAGTAATGAAAAACTGTTTTTT.

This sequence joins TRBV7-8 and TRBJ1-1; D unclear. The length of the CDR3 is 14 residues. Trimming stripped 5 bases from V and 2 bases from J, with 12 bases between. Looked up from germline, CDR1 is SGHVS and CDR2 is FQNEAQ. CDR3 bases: TGTGCCAGCAGCCGGTCAACAGTAAACACTGAAGCTTTCTTT. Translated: CASSRSTVNTEAFF.

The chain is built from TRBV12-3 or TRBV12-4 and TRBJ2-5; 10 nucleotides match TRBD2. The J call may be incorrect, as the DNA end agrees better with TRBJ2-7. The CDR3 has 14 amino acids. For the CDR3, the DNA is TGTGCCAGCAGTTTAACTAGCGGGACGGACGAGCAGTACTTC. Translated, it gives CASSLTSGTDEQYF.

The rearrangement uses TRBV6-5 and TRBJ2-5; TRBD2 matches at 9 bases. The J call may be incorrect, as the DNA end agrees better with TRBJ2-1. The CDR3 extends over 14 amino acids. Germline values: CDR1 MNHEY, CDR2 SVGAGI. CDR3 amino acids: CASTRGGAHNEQFF. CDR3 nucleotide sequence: TGTGCCAGCACGCGGGGGGGGGCCCACAATGAGCAGTTCTTC.

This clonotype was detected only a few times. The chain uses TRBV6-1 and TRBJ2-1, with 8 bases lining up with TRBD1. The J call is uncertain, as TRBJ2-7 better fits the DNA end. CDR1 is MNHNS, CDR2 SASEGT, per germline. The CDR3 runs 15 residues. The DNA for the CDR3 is TGTGCCAGCAGTGACGGATTGACAGGGGACCACGAGCAGTACTTC. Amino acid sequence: CASSDGLTGDHEQYF.

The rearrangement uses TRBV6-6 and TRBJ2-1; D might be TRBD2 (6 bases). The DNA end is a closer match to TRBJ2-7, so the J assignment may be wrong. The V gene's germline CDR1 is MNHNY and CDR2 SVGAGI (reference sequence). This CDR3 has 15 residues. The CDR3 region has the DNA TGTGCCAGCAGTTACTCTCTAGCGCCGACCTACGAGCAGTACTTC. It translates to CASSYSLAPTYEQYF.

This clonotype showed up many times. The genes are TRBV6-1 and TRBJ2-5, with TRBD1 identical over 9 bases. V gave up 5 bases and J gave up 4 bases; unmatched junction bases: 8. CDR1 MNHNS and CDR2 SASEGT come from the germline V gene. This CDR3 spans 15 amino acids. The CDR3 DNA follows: TGTGCCAGCAGTCCGGGACAGGGCGGTGCAGAGACCCAGTACTTC. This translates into CASSPGQGGAETQYF.

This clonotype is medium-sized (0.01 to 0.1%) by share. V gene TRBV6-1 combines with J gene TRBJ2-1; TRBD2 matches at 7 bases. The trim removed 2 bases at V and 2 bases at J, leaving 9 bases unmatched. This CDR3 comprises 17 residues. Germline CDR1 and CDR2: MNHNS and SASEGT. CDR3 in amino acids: CASSENDAGAAYNEQFF. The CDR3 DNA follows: TGTGCCAGCAGTGAAAATGACGCGGGAGCGGCCTACAATGAGCAGTTCTTC.

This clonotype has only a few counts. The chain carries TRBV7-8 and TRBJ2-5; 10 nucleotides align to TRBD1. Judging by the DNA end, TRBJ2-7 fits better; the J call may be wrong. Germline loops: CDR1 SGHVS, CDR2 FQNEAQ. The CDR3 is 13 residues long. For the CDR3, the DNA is TGTGCCAGCTTCGGGACAGGGGCCTACGAGCAGTACTTC. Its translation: CASFGTGAYEQYF.

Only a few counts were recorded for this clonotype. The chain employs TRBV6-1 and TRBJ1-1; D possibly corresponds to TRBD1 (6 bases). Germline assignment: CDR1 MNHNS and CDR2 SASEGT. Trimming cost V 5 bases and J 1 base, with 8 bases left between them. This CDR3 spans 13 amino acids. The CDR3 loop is CASSRQENTEAFF. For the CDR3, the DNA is TGTGCCAGCAGTAGACAGGAGAACACTGAAGCTTTCTTT.